This entry concerns a single T cell receptor (beta chain). No antigen is known for it. Per-base quality was not reported, and no clone a single base away is much larger than it. The 39 donors, aged roughly 6 to 100 years, were systemically healthy Caucasian individuals from Russia. Each donor gave about 9.2 milliliters of peripheral blood, drawn into EDTA-treated Vacutainer tubes. PBMCs were isolated by Ficoll-Paque density-gradient centrifugation, with at least 6 million obtained per sample. Trizol reagent was used to extract total RNA from the PBMCs, yielding at least 5 micrograms per sample. The percentages of naive CD45RAhigh/CD27high T cells were determined by flow cytometry on a PBMC aliquot from every donor. The sample comes from a study of blood T cells in healthy people across ages (dated by TCRdb to between 2015 and 2016). For the wider study: In model experiments, template switching captured roughly one uniquely barcoded TCR beta cDNA molecule for every two T cells. Using deep sequencing normalized with unique cDNA molecular identifiers, the study measured how TCR beta repertoire diversity changes with age. Donors were grouped into four age groups: young (average 16 years), middle-aged (roughly 38), aged (approximately 67) and long-lived (roughly 80). To avoid experimental bias, donors of different ages were randomly spread across the sequencing lanes. Two additional independent replicas of 1 million unique cDNA reads from the same blood draw were analyzed for two donors (one aged 18 to 29 and one aged 80 or older). Broader findings and caveats from the paper: Estimates of total diversity based on one million sequenced T cells were considered lower bounds and underestimates. Donor CMV infection status was unknown, potentially confounding age-related changes in expanded clonotypes. The long-lived group showed more naive CD4+ T cells, fewer expanded clones and increased TCR diversity than the aged group, suggesting age selection. Observed TCR beta diversity per million T cells fell roughly linearly with age, and a significant reduction was already apparent by age about 38. The percentage of naive T cells measured by flow cytometry correlated strongly with observed TCR beta diversity. Since profiling was done on bulk unsorted PBMCs, naive and antigen-experienced compartments could not be conclusively compared.

The CDR3, cysteine through phenylalanine, is 17 amino acids long. Only the CDR3 DNA stays, 51 bases, in frame from base 1. The germline V gene encodes CDR1 DFQATT and CDR2 SNEGSKA (reference sequence). V is shortened by 5 bases, J by 0 bases, and the region joining them spans 22 bases. Libraries were built with 5' RACE. TCRdb lists the instrument as Illumina HiSeq 2500. A second PCR of about 7 to 12 cycles was run with a J-beta primer mix and a sample-barcoded 5' primer. Each TCR beta cDNA molecule received a unique molecular identifier from a template-switch 5' adaptor carrying 12 random nucleotides. Each sample yielded at least 2.5 million CDR3-containing paired-end reads. All of the RNA was converted into first-strand cDNA using the Mint cDNA synthesis kit, with a TRBC-specific oligonucleotide serving as the primer. After uracil-DNA glycosylase treatment, a first 18-cycle PCR used universal primers M1SS and BC2_uni_R on all cDNA. As for the original processing: For normalization, 1 million high-quality reads were randomly selected from each sample, with every read carrying a distinct molecular identifier. Reads sharing molecular identifiers were discarded rather than binned into consensus sequences. CDR3 identification, clonotype clustering and error correction used MiTCR with a Q25 quality threshold and the strictest error-elimination algorithm. A nonparametric unseen species model using Euler transformation provided a lower-bound estimate of total TCR beta diversity. TCRdb reworked the public reads: Q25 trimming with fastp, MiXCR clone assembly, productive beta chains retained. Every entry covers one CDR3 protein and lists the most common genes and DNA from its rows. TCRdb's processing, not the authors' own work, is the source of the V and J calls. The sample records roughly 1.5 million distinct CDR3 sequences, approximately 43% of which are singletons. The ten largest account for about 4% of the sample.

This receptor was taken from a woman aged 18-30 years in good health. Sequenced: blood. This chain joins TRBV20-1 to TRBJ2-5; the D gene assignment is perhaps TRBD1 or TRBD2, with each matching 5 bases. The DNA sequence is given as TGCAGTGCTCCACCAATGGGGCATAGCGACTACCAAGAGACCCAGTACTTC. Its protein reads: CSAPPMGHSDYQETQYF.